The entry that follows covers one TCR beta chain sequence. As yet, its antigen is unknown. Primers: 60 Vbeta forward and 13 Jbeta reverse. Data came from immunoSEQ multiplex PCR; TCRdb stores just in-frame clones and leaves some out. The sample has around 80,000 clones; over 70% are singletons. These data are taken from a study of cytomegalovirus exposure and HLA in healthy donors. Overall study context: Most donors, about 82% of 398 genotyped, fell in the Caucasian-associated ancestry cluster.

CDR1 SGHRS and CDR2 YFSETQ come from the germline V gene. J gave up 7 bases and V 4 bases, and 7 bases lay outside the gene matches. This CDR3 has 13 amino acids. General study points: Cytomegalovirus association was listed for about 160 TCR beta chains. In presence/absence analyses, roughly uniform sequencing depth across donors was assumed. A previous analysis found most TCR beta V segments productive roughly 90% or roughly 30% of the time.

Sequenced input: PBMCs. The sequence was obtained from a man aged 40-55 years in good health and CMV-seropositive. This chain links TRBV5-1 with TRBJ2-5, with 7 bases aligning to TRBD1. CDR3 nucleotide sequence: TGCGCCAGCAGCCTGACAGGGTCGGGGACCCAGTACTTC. Translation gives CASSLTGSGTQYF.